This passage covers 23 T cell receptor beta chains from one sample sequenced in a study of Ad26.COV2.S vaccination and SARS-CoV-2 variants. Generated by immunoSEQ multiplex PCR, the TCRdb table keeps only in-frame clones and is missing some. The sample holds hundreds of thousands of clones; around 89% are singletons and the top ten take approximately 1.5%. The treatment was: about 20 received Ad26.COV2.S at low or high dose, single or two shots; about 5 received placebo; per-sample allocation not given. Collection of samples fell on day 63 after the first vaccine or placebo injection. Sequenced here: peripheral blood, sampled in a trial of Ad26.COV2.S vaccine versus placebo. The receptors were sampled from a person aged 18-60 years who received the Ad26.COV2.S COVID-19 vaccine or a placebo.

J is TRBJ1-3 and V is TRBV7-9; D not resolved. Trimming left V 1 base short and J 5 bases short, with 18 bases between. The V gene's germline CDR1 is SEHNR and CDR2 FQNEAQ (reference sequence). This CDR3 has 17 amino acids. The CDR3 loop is CASSLDAGLVSRNTIYF. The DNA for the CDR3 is TGTGCCAGCAGCTTAGATGCGGGGTTGGTCTCGCGAAACACCATATATTTT.

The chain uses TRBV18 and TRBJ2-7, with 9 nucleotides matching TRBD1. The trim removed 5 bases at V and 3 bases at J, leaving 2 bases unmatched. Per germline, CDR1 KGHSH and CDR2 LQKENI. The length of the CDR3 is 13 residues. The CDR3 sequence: CASSGTGLYEQYF. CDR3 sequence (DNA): TGTGCCAGCTCAGGGACAGGGCTCTACGAGCAGTACTTC. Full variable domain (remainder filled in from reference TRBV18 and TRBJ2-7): NAGVMQNPRHLVRRRGQEARLRCSPMKGHSHVYWYRQLPEEGLKFMVYLQKENIIDESGMPKERFSAEFPKEGPSILRIQQVVRGDSAAYFCASSGTGLYEQYFGPGTRLTVT.

CDR3 loop: CASSYVATSRNQPQHF. CDR3 coding DNA: TGTGCCAGCAGTTACGTGGCCACCAGTAGGAATCAGCCCCAGCATTTT. The chain uses TRBV6-5 and TRBJ1-5; D not resolved. Trimming left V 2 bases short and J 4 bases short, with 15 bases between. Germline CDR1 is MNHEY and CDR2 is SVGAGI. The CDR3 totals 16 residues.

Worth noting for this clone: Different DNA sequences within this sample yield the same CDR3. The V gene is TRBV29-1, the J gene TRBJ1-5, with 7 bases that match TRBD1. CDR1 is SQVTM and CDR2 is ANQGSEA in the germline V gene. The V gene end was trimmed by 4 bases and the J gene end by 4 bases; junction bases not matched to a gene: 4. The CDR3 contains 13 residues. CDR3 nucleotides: TGCAGCGTTGCCGGACAGGAAAATCAGCCCCAGCATTTT. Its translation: CSVAGQENQPQHF.

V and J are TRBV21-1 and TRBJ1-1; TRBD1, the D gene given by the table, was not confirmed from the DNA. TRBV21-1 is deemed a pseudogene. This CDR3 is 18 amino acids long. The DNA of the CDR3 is TGTGCCAGCAGCAAAGCCCCCGGGACAAGGGGCCTGAACACTGAAGCTTTCTTT. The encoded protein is CASSKAPGTRGLNTEAFF.

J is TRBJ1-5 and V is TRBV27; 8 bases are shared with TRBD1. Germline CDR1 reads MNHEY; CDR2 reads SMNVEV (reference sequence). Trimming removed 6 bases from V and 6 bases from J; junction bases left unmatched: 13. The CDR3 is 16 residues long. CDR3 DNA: TGTGCCAGCAGGTCAGGGGGCGGGCTAATTAGTCAGCCCCAGCATTTT. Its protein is CASRSGGGLISQPQHF.

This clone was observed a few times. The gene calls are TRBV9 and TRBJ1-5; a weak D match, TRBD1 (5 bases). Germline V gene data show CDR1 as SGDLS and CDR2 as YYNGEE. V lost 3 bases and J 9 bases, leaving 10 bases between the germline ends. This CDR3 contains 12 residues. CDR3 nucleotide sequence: TGTGCCAGCAGCGCCCCCGGGGGGCCCCAGCATTTT. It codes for CASSAPGGPQHF.

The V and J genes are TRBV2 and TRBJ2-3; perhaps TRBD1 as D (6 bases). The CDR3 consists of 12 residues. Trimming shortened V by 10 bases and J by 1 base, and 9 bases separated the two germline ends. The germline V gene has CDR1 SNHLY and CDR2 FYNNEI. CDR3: CATRTGTDTQYF. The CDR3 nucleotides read TGTGCCACTAGGACAGGCACAGATACGCAGTATTTT.

Here the CDR3 reads CASSRSRTGGAGETQYF. CDR3 in DNA: TGTGCCAGCAGCCGGTCCCGAACAGGGGGCGCGGGGGAGACCCAGTACTTC. The V and J genes are TRBV7-2 and TRBJ2-5; TRBD1 agrees at 9 bases. This CDR3 contains 17 residues. V dropped 5 bases and J dropped 5; count of bases not matched to a gene: 15. Germline V gives CDR1 SGHTA, CDR2 FQGNSA.

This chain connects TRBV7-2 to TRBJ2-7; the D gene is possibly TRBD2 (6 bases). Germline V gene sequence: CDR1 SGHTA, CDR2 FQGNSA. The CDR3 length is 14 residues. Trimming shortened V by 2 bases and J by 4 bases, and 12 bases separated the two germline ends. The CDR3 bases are TGTGCCAGCAGCTTACGCCGGGAGATTTACGAGCAGTACTTC. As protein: CASSLRREIYEQYF.

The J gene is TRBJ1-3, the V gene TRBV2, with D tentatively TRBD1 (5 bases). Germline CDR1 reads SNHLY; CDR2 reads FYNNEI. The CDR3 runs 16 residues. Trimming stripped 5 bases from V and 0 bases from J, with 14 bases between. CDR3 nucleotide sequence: TGTGCCAGCAGTTTCACCGCAGGGATCTCTGGAAACACCATATATTTT. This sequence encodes CASSFTAGISGNTIYF.

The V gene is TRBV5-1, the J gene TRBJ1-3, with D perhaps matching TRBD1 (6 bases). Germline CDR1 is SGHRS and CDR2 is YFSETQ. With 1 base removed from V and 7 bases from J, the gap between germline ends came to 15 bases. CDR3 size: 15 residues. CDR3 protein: CASSLSTPGGNTIYF. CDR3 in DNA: TGCGCCAGCAGCTTGTCGACCCCGGGGGGCAACACCATATATTTT.

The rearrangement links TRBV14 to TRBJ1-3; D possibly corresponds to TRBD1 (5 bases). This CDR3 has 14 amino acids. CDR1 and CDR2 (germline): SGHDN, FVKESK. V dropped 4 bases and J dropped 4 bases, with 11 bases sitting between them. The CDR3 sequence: CASSPGTPGNTIYF. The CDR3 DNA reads TGTGCCAGCAGCCCCGGGACGCCCGGAAACACCATATATTTT.

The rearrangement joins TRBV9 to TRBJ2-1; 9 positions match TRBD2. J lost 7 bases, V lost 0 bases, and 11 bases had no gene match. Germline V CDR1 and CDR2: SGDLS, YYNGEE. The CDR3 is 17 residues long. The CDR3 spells CASSVATGGRGFNEQFF. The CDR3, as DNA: TGTGCCAGCAGCGTAGCTACTGGCGGGAGGGGGTTTAATGAGCAGTTCTTC.

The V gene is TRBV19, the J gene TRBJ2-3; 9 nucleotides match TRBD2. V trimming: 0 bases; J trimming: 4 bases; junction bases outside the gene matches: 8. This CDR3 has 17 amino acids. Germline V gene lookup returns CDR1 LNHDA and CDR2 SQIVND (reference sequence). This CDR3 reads CASSIEAPSGIADTQYF. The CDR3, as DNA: TGTGCCAGTAGTATAGAGGCTCCTAGCGGGATAGCAGATACGCAGTATTTT.

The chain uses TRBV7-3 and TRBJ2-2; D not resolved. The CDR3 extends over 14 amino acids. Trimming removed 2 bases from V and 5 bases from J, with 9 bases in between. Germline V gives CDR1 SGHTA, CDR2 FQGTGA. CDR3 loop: CASSLGVPTGELFF. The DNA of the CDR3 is TGTGCCAGCAGCTTAGGAGTCCCGACCGGGGAGCTGTTTTTT.

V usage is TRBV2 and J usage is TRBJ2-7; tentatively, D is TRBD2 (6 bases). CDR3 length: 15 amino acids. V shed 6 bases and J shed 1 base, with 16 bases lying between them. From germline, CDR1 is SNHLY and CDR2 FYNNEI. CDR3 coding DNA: TGTGCCAGCAGAGCCGGGACTTCCCCGTCCTACGAGCAGTACTTC. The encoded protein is CASRAGTSPSYEQYF.

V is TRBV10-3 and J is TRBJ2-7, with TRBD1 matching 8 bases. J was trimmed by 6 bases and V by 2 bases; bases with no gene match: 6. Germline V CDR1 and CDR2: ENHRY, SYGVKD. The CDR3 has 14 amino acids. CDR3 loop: CAISEAGQVGEQYF. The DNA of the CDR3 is TGTGCCATCAGTGAGGCGGGACAGGTCGGCGAGCAGTACTTC.

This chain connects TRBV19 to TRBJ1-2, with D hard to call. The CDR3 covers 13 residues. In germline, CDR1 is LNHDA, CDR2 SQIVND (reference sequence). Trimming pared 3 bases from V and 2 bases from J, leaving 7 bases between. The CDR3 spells CASSMSLNYGYTF. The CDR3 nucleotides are TGTGCCAGTAGTATGTCCTTAAACTATGGCTACACCTTC. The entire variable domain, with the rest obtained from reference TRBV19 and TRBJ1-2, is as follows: DGGITQSPKYLFRKEGQNVTLSCEQNLNHDAMYWYRQDPGQGLRLIYYSQIVNDFQKGDIAEGYSVSREKKESFPLTVTSAQKNPTAFYLCASSMSLNYGYTFGSGTRLTVV.

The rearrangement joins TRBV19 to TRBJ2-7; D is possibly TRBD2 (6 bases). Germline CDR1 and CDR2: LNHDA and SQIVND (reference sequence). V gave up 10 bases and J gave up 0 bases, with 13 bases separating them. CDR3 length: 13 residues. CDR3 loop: CATRGTVSYEQYF. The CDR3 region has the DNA TGTGCCACACGGGGGACGGTCTCCTACGAGCAGTACTTC.

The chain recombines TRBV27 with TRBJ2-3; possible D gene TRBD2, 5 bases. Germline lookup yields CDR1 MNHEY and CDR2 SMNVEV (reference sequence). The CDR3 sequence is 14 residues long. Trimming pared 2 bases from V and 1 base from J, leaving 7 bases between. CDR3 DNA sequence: TGTGCCAGCAGTTTAGTGCGGGGCACAGATACGCAGTATTTT. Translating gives CASSLVRGTDTQYF.

CDR3 amino acids: CASSVDRGIAGELFF. The CDR3 coding sequence is TGTGCCAGCAGCGTGGACAGGGGCATCGCCGGGGAGCTGTTTTTT. V gene TRBV7-9 combines with J gene TRBJ2-2; TRBD1 aligns across 9 bases. The trim removed 5 bases at V and 6 bases at J, leaving 7 bases unmatched. From germline, CDR1 is SEHNR and CDR2 FQNEAQ (reference sequence). This CDR3 contains 15 residues.

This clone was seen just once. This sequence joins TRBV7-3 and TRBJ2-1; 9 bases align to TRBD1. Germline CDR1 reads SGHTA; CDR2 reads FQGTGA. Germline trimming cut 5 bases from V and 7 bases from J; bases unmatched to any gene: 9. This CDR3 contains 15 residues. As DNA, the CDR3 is TGTGCCAGCAGCCCAGGACAGGGGCAGAATAATGAGCAGTTCTTC. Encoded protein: CASSPGQGQNNEQFF.